Listed below are T cell receptor beta chains from one sample, sequenced in a study. TCRdb ran MiXCR on the 5' RACE reads and lists one entry per CDR3 protein. This sample yields about 5,200 distinct CDR3 sequences, of which more than 65% are seen a single time; nearly 3.5% belongs to the top ten. Sequenced: naive CD4+ T cells sorted from blood. Every receptor here comes from a female donor with breast cancer. CDR3s include the opening cysteine and the closing phenylalanine or tryptophan. A D gene is named only where the DNA matches it firmly. Some rows have no size entry. The others give once, few or many, or a class for an expanded clone.

v_gene,j_gene,abundance,d_gene,CDR3nt,CDR3aa
TRBV7-2,TRBJ1-5,.,.,TGTGCCAGCAGCGTCACATCAGGCGTCGGGGGTAGCAATCAGCCCCAGCATTTT,CASSVTSGVGGSNQPQHF
TRBV7-9,TRBJ2-1,.,.,TGTGCCAGCAGCCCATTAACAGGGACCCCCTACGATGAGCAGTTCTTC,CASSPLTGTPYDEQFF
TRBV20-1,TRBJ1-1,.,.,TGCAGTGCTAGGGAAGGAATGTGGGCTTTCTTT,CSAREGMWAFF
TRBV2,TRBJ2-5,.,TRBD2,TGTGCCAGCAGTGGGTCATGGAGCGGGGGGGCGGAGACCCAGTACTTC,CASSGSWSGGAETQYF
TRBV7-6,TRBJ2-7,.,.,TGTGCCAGCAGCTTAAGACAGGAGGGTGAGCAGTACTTC,CASSLRQEGEQYF
TRBV7-3,TRBJ2-7,few,TRBD1,TGTGCCAGCAGCCCGGGGACAGGCCGCGAGCAGTACTTC,CASSPGTGREQYF
TRBV7-7,TRBJ2-1,.,TRBD2,TGTGCTAGCAGCTTAGGCGGCGGGGGGGAGCTGGAGCAGTTCTTC,CASSLGGGGELEQFF
TRBV9,TRBJ2-3,.,.,TGTGCCAGCAGCGTACACAGCACAGATACGCAGTATTTT,CASSVHSTDTQYF
TRBV6-4,TRBJ1-2,.,.,TGTGCCAGCAACGGGACGTACTATGGCTACACCTTC,CASNGTYYGYTF
TRBV20-1,TRBJ1-6,few,TRBD1,TGCAGTGCTAGAACAGGGGGATCGAGCAATTCACCCCTCCACTTT,CSARTGGSSNSPLHF
TRBV29-1,TRBJ2-5,.,TRBD1,TGCAGCGTTAACAGGGGAAAAGAGACCCAGTACTTC,CSVNRGKETQYF
TRBV20-1,TRBJ1-6,.,.,TGCAGTGCTCTCCATTCTCAGGGGAGCCCTGCCTATAATTCACCCCTCCACTTT,CSALHSQGSPAYNSPLHF
TRBV10-2,TRBJ2-7,once,.,TGCGCCAGCAGTAGGTTAAGCGAGAGCGGCGAGCAGTACTTC,CASSRLSESGEQYF
TRBV4-1,TRBJ2-7,few,TRBD2,TGCGCCAGCAGCTTCCCGGGACTAGCGACGTACGAGCAGTACTTC,CASSFPGLATYEQYF
TRBV20-1,TRBJ2-7,.,TRBD1,TGCAGTGCTACGAACAGGGGCTACGAGCAGTACTTC,CSATNRGYEQYF
TRBV27,TRBJ1-6,.,.,TGTGCCAGCAGTTTATCACAGAGTGGGTCACCCCTCCACTTT,CASSLSQSGSPLHF
TRBV6-1,TRBJ1-1,once,.,TGTGCCAGCCGATCCGAAGGTTTCTCTCTTGAAGCTTTCTTT,CASRSEGFSLEAFF
TRBV7-6,TRBJ2-1,.,.,TGTGCCAGCAGCTTAAAACAGGCCTACAATGAGCAGTTCTTC,CASSLKQAYNEQFF
TRBV6-2/TRBV6-3,TRBJ1-1,.,.,TGTGCCAGCAGTTATACGCGACAGAGCACTGAAGCTTTCTTT,CASSYTRQSTEAFF
TRBV4-1,TRBJ1-4,.,TRBD1,TGCGCCAGCAGCCAAGCCGGGACAGGGATAGAAAAACTGTTTTTT,CASSQAGTGIEKLFF
TRBV7-9,TRBJ2-1,.,.,TGTGCCAGCAGCTTATACACACTCGCGAACAATGAGCAGTTCTTC,CASSLYTLANNEQFF
TRBV29-1,TRBJ1-2,.,.,TGCAGCGTTGAGTCAGGTGGCTACACCTTC,CSVESGGYTF
TRBV29-1,TRBJ1-4,.,.,TGCAGCGTTGAAGATTCTACCTGGGGAAAACTGTTTTTT,CSVEDSTWGKLFF
TRBV5-1,TRBJ2-7,.,.,TGCGCCAGCAGCCAGTCAACAGGGTCCGAGCAGTACTTC,CASSQSTGSEQYF
TRBV15,TRBJ2-1,.,.,TGTGCCGCCCAGGCGGAGGGGGTTGATGAGCAGTTCTTC,CAAQAEGVDEQFF
TRBV5-1,TRBJ2-1,.,.,TGCGCCAGCAGCGTTGATTACAATGAGCAGTTCTTC,CASSVDYNEQFF
TRBV18,TRBJ2-1,.,.,TGTGCCAGCTCACCACCGGAGGGCCACAATGAGCAGTTCTTC,CASSPPEGHNEQFF
TRBV6-5,TRBJ2-5,.,.,TGTGCCAAGATTAGCCGGGACGCACAAGAGACCCAGTACTTC,CAKISRDAQETQYF
TRBV2,TRBJ1-5,.,.,TGTGCCAGCACGGTAGGGCTGTTCCAGCCCCAGCATTTT,CASTVGLFQPQHF
TRBV7-3,TRBJ1-1,.,.,TGTGCCAGCAGCTTAGGTCTGGGTGGCACTGAAGCTTTCTTT,CASSLGLGGTEAFF
TRBV10-2,TRBJ2-7,.,TRBD2,TGCGCCAGCAGAACATCTTACGGGGGGGAAATAGAGCAGTACTTC,CASRTSYGGEIEQYF
TRBV12-3/TRBV12-4,TRBJ2-5,.,.,TGTGCCAGCAGTCAACAGGGTCGGGAGACCCAGTACTTC,CASSQQGRETQYF
TRBV20-1,TRBJ1-1,.,.,TGCAGTGCCGCGTGGACAGCTAAGATGAACACTGAAGCTTTCTTT,CSAAWTAKMNTEAFF